The 13 T cell receptor beta chains below all came from one sample that was sequenced in a study of shared clonotypes between healthy human individuals. Naive CD8 cells lacked CD45RO and underwent positive selection for CCR7, leaving out terminally differentiated effector memory CD45RA+ cells. The assay was immunoSEQ multiplex PCR, and TCRdb's table has in-frame clones only and misses some. The sample holds about 2.2 million clones, just over 90% seen once. The sequenced sample was naive CD8+ T cells from PBMCs. These receptors originate from a man between 18 and 35 years old in good health. Some clones in this sample may be carry-over from other donors' samples.

The CDR3 loop is CASSALGTGELFF. Here the CDR3 DNA reads TGTGCCAGCAGTGCACTAGGCACCGGGGAGCTGTTTTTT. This rearrangement joins TRBV27 to TRBJ2-2; weak D call: TRBD2 (5 bases). Germline lookup yields CDR1 MNHEY and CDR2 SMNVEV (reference sequence). The CDR3 has 13 residues. The ends were cut back, 5 bases at V and 4 bases at J, with 8 bases in the middle.

V and J are TRBV7-9 and TRBJ2-3; 10 nucleotides match TRBD2. This CDR3 is 16 amino acids long. J lost 4 bases, V lost 1 base, and 5 bases had no gene match. Germline V gene sequence: CDR1 SEHNR, CDR2 FQNEAQ (reference sequence). CDR3 amino acids: CASSLVPSGSADTQYF. The CDR3 DNA sequence: TGTGCCAGCAGCTTAGTGCCTAGCGGGAGTGCAGATACGCAGTATTTT.

This clone was observed a single time. This chain links TRBV6-1 with TRBJ1-2; possible D gene TRBD1, 6 bases. CDR3 length: 11 residues. CDR1 and CDR2 from the germline V gene are MNHNS and SASEGT. V was cut by 8 bases and J by 7 bases, with 11 bases left in between. Written as DNA, the CDR3 is TGTGCCAGCTACTCGGGGGCTGGCTACACCTTC. The encoded protein is CASYSGAGYTF.

This chain connects TRBV10-3 to TRBJ2-2; D might be TRBD1 (5 bases). CDR3 length: 14 amino acids. Germline V gives CDR1 ENHRY, CDR2 SYGVKD. V lost 3 bases, J lost 5 bases, and 10 bases lay in between. The CDR3, as DNA: TGTGCCATCAGTGACGTAGGGGTTACCGGGGAGCTGTTTTTT. Translation gives CAISDVGVTGELFF.

The chain recombines TRBV4-1 with TRBJ1-5, with D possibly matching TRBD1 (6 bases). The germline V and J ends were trimmed by 0 bases and 6 bases, with 27 bases remaining between them. In germline, CDR1 is MGHRA, CDR2 YSYEKL. The CDR3 loop spans 20 amino acids. For the CDR3, the DNA is TGCGCCAGCAGCCAAGACCACCGTAGGAGGGACACCCCAGGAGGTCAGCCCCAGCATTTT. Its protein is CASSQDHRRRDTPGGQPQHF.

The chain is built from TRBV28 and TRBJ2-3, with D tentatively TRBD1 (6 bases). CDR1 MDHEN and CDR2 SYDVKM come from the germline V gene. V was cut by 5 bases and J by 7 bases, with 22 bases left in between. This CDR3 is 16 amino acids long. CDR3 amino acids: CASSPGPGRGWNTQYF. The CDR3, as DNA: TGTGCCAGCAGTCCCGGCCCAGGAAGGGGGTGGAATACGCAGTATTTT.

CDR3 sequence reads: CASSFGPDRIYEQYF. CDR3 in DNA: TGTGCCAGCAGCTTTGGGCCGGACAGAATCTACGAGCAGTACTTC. V usage is TRBV11-3 and J usage is TRBJ2-7; maybe TRBD1 (6 bases). Trimming removed 3 bases from V and 3 bases from J, with 15 bases in between. CDR3 length: 15 amino acids. Germline loops: CDR1 SGHNT, CDR2 YENEEA.

This chain connects TRBV4-2 to TRBJ2-1; 11 nucleotides line up with TRBD2. J lost 3 bases, V lost 0 bases, and 4 bases had no gene match. The CDR3 is 17 residues long. The germline V gene has CDR1 LGHNA and CDR2 YNFKEQ. CDR3 nucleotide sequence: TGTGCCAGCAGCCAAGAGGGACTAGCGGATATCTACAATGAGCAGTTCTTC. Translation gives CASSQEGLADIYNEQFF.

The rearrangement links TRBV7-8 to TRBJ1-1, with no clear D. The CDR3 covers 13 residues. The germline V and J ends were trimmed by 6 bases and 0 bases, with 8 bases remaining between them. The germline CDR1 and CDR2 sequences are SGHVS and FQNEAQ. The CDR3 sequence is CASRPRLNTEAFF. The CDR3 nucleotides are TGTGCCAGCAGGCCTCGCCTGAACACTGAAGCTTTCTTT.

This clone was seen once. At the DNA level, this CDR3 is encoded by other sequences in the same sample as well. The rearrangement uses TRBV29-1 and TRBJ2-2; no clear D. In germline, CDR1 is SQVTM, CDR2 ANQGSEA. With 6 bases removed from V and 6 bases from J, the gap between germline ends came to 11 bases. This CDR3 is 12 amino acids long. The CDR3 spells CSVVTGAGELFF. As DNA, the CDR3 is TGCAGCGTGGTAACTGGGGCCGGGGAGCTGTTTTTT.

CDR3 sequence: CASSPGAPTYEQYF. DNA for the CDR3: TGTGCCAGCAGCCCCGGGGCCCCCACCTACGAGCAGTACTTC. The chain links TRBV7-9 to TRBJ2-7, with D possibly being TRBD1 or TRBD2 (5 bases each). There are 14 residues in the CDR3. Germline lookup yields CDR1 SEHNR and CDR2 FQNEAQ (reference sequence). Trimming cost V 5 bases and J 2 bases, with 13 bases left between them.

V usage is TRBV27 and J usage is TRBJ2-5; the match to TRBD2 covers 7 bases. The CDR3 loop spans 17 amino acids. J was trimmed by 0 bases and V by 4 bases; bases with no gene match: 11. In germline, CDR1 is MNHEY, CDR2 SMNVEV (reference sequence). Here the CDR3 reads CASSSDFAGAYQETQYF. CDR3 DNA sequence: TGTGCCAGCAGTTCCGATTTTGCGGGAGCGTACCAAGAGACCCAGTACTTC.

This chain joins TRBV11-2 and TRBJ2-7, with a weak D call TRBD1 (5 bases). Germline V lookup: CDR1 SGHAT, CDR2 FQNNGV. CDR3 length equals 13 residues. V lost 5 bases and J lost 3, with 11 bases in between. The CDR3 DNA follows: TGTGCCAGCAGCCCCACAGGATACTACGAGCAGTACTTC. As protein: CASSPTGYYEQYF. Full variable domain (missing parts from reference TRBV11-2 and TRBJ2-7): EAGVAQSPRYKIIEKRQSVAFWCNPISGHATLYWYQQILGQGPKLLIQFQNNGVVDDSQLPKDRFSAERLKGVDSTLKIQPAKLEDSAVYLCASSPTGYYEQYFGPGTRLTVT.